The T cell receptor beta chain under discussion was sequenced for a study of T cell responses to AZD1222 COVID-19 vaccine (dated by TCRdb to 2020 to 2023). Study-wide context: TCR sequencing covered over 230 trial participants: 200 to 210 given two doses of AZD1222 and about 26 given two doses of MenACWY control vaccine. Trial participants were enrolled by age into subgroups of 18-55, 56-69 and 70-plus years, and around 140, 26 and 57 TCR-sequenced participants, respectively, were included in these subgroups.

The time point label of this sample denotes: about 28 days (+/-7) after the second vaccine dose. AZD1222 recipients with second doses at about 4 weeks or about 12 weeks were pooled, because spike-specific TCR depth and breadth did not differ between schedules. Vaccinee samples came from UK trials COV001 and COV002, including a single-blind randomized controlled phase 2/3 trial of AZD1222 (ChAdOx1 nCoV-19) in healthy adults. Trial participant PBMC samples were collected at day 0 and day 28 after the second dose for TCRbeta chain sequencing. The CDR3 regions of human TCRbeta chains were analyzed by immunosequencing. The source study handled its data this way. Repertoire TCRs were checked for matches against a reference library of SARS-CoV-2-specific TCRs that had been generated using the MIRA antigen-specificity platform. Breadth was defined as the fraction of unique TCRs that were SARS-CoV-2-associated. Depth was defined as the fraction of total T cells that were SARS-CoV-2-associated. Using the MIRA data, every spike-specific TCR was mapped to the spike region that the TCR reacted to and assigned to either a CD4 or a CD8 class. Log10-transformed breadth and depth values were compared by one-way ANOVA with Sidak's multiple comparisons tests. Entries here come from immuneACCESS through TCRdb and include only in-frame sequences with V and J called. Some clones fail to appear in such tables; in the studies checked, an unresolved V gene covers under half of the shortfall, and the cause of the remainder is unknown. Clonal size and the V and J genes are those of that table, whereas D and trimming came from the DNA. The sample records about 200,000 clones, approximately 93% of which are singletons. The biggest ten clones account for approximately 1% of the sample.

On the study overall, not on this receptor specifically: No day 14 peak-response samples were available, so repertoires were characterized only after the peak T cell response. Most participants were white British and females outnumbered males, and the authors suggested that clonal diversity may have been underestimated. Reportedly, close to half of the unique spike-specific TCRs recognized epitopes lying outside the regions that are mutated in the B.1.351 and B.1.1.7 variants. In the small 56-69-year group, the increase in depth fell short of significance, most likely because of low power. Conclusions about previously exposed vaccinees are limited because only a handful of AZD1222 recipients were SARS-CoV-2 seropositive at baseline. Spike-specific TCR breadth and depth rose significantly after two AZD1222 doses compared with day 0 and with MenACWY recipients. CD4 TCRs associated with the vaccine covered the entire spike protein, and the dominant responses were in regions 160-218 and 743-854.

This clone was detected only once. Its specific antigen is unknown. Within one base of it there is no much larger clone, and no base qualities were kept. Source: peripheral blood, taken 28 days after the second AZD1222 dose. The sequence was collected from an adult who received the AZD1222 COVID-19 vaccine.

In nucleotides, the sequence is TGTGCCAGCAGCGAGGCGGGGAGCAATCAGCCCCAGCATTTT. Its translation reads: CASSEAGSNQPQHF. Recombination linked TRBV6-2 or TRBV6-3 to TRBJ1-5, with no reliable assignment of the D segment. CDR1 and CDR2, looked up from the germline V gene, are MNHEY and SVGEGT. The CDR3 runs 14 residues from the cysteine to the phenylalanine. This entry keeps only the CDR3 DNA: 42 bases, framed from base 1. V gives up 6 bases and J gives up 1 base, and the segment between their germline ends measures 10 bases.